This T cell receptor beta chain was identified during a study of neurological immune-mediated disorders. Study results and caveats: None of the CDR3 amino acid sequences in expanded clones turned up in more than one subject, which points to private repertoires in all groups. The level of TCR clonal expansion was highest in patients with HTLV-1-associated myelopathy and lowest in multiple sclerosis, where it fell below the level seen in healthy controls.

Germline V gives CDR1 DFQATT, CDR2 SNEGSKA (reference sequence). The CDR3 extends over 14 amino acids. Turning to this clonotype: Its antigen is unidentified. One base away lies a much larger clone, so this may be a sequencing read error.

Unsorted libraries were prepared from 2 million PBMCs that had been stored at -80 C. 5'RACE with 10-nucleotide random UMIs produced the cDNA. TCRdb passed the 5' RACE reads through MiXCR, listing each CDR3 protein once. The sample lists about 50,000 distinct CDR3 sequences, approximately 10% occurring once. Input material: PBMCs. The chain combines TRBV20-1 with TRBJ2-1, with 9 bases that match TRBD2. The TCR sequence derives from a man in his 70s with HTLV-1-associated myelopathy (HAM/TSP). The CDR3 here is CCAKLAGALREQFF. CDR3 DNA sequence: TGCTGTGCGAAACTAGCGGGCGCCCTTCGGGAGCAGTTCTTC.